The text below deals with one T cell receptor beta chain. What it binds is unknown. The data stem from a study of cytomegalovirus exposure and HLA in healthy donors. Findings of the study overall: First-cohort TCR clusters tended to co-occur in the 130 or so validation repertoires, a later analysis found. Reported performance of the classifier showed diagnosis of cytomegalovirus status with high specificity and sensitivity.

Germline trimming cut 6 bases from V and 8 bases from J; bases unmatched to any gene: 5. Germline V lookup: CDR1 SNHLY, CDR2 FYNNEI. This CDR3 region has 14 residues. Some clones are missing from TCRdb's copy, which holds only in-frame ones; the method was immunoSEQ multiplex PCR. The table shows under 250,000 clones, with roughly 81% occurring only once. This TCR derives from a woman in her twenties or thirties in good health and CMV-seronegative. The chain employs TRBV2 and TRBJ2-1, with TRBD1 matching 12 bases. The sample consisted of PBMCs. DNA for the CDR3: TGTGCCAGCAGGAGGGGACAGGGGGCTCATGAGCAGTTCTTC. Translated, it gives CASRRGQGAHEQFF.